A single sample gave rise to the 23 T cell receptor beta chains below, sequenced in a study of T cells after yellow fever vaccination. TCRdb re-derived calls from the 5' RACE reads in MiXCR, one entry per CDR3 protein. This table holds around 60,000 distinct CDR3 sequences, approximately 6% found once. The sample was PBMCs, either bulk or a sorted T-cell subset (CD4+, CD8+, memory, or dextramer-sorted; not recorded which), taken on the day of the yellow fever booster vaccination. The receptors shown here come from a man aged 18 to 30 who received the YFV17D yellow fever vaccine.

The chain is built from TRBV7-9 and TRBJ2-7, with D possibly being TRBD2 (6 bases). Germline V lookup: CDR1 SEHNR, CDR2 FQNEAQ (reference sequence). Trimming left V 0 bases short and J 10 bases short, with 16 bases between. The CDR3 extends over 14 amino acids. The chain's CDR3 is CASSLAGRDGGQYV. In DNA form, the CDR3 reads TGTGCCAGCAGCTTAGCGGGGAGAGACGGGGGACAGTACGTC.

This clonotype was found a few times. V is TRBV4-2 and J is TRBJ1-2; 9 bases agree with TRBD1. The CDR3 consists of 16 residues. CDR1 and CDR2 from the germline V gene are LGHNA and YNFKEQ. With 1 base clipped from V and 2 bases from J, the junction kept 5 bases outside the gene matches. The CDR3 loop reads CASSQAVQGANYGYTF. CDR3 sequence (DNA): TGTGCCAGCAGCCAAGCGGTACAGGGGGCAAACTATGGCTACACCTTC.

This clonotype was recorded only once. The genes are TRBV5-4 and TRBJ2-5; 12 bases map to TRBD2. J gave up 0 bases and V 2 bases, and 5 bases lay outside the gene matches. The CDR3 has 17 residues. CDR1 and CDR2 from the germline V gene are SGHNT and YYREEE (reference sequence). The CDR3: CASSFGLAGRYQETQYF. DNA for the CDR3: TGTGCCAGCAGCTTCGGACTAGCGGGGCGTTACCAAGAGACCCAGTACTTC.

This chain's CDR3 is CASSFSLRLAGGTDTQYF. In nucleotides, the CDR3 is TGCGCCAGCAGCTTTTCCCTGAGACTAGCGGGGGGCACAGATACGCAGTATTTT. V and J are TRBV5-1 and TRBJ2-3; 12 bases are a match to TRBD2. The V segment lost 2 bases and the J segment 1 base; nucleotides outside the gene matches: 8. The CDR3 covers 18 residues. Germline CDR1 and CDR2: SGHRS and YFSETQ.

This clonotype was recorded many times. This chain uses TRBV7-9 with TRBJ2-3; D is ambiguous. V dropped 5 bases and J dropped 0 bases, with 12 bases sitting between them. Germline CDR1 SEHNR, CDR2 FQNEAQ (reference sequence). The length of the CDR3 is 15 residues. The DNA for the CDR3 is TGTGCCAGCAGCCCCCCAAGGTCTAGCACAGATACGCAGTATTTT. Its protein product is CASSPPRSSTDTQYF.

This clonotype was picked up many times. The CDR3 region is CASSVGSQGGIQYF. CDR3 coding DNA: TGTGCCAGCAGCGTAGGCTCGCAGGGTGGCATTCAGTACTTC. The gene calls are TRBV9 and TRBJ2-4, with D perhaps matching TRBD1 (5 bases). This CDR3 is built from 14 residues. Trimming took 0 bases from V and 9 from J, leaving 13 bases between them. Per germline, CDR1 SGDLS and CDR2 YYNGEE. Complete variable domain (other parts from reference TRBV9 and TRBJ2-4): DSGVTQTPKHLITATGQRVTLRCSPRSGDLSVYWYQQSLDQGLQFLIQYYNGEERAKGNILERFSAQQFPDLHSELNLSSLELGDSALYFCASSVGSQGGIQYFGAGTRLSVL.

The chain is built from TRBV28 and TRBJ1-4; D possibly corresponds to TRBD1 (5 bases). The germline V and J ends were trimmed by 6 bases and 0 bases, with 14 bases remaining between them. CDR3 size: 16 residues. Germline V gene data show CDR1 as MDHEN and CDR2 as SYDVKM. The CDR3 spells CASSRTGHTTNEKLFF. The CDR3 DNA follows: TGTGCCAGCAGCCGAACAGGACATACAACTAATGAAAAACTGTTTTTT.

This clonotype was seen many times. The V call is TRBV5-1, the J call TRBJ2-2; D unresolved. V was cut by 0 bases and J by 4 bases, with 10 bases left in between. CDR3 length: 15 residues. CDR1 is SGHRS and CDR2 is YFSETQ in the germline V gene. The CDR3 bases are TGCGCCAGCAGCTTGGCCCGGGTGGGCACCGGGGAGCTGTTTTTT. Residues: CASSLARVGTGELFF.

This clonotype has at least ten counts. CDR3 protein: CASSRDRGRETQYF. CDR3 DNA sequence: TGTGCCAGCAGCCGAGACAGGGGACGAGAGACCCAGTACTTC. The chain links TRBV7-2 to TRBJ2-5, with TRBD1 identical over 8 bases. There are 14 residues in the CDR3. The germline gives CDR1 SGHTA, CDR2 FQGNSA. V was clipped by 5 bases and J by 4 bases; unmatched bases: 6.

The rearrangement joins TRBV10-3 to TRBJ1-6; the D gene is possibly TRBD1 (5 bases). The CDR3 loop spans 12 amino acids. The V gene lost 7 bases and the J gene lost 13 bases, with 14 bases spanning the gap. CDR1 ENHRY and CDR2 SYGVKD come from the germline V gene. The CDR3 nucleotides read TGTGCCATCAAGGGGTCGACAGTTCCCCTCCACTTT. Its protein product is CAIKGSTVPLHF.

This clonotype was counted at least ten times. CDR3 amino acids: CSVAGQGVYNEQFF. CDR3 nucleotides: TGCAGCGTTGCCGGACAGGGGGTTTACAATGAGCAGTTCTTC. This chain uses TRBV29-1 with TRBJ2-1; 10 nucleotides agree with TRBD1. Germline CDR1 and CDR2: SQVTM and ANQGSEA. The CDR3 has 14 residues. V lost 4 bases, J lost 4 bases, and 4 bases stayed unmatched.

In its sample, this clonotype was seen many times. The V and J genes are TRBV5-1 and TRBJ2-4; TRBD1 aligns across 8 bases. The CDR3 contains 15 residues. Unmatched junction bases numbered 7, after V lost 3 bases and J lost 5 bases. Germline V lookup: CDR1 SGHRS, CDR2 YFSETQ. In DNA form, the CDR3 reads TGCGCCAGCAGCTCCCCCTGGGGACAGGAAAACATTCAGTACTTC. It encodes CASSSPWGQENIQYF. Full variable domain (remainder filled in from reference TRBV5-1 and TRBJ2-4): KAGVTQTPRYLIKTRGQQVTLSCSPISGHRSVSWYQQTPGQGLQFLFEYFSETQRNKGNFPGRFSGRQFSNSRSEMNVSTLELGDSALYLCASSSPWGQENIQYFGAGTRLSVL.

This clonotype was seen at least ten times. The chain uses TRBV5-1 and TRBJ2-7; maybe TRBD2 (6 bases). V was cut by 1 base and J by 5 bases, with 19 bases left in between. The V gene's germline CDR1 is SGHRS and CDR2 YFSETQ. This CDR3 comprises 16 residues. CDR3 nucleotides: TGCGCCAGCAGCTTGAAGGGTGGGACGGGAGTCCACGAGCAGTACTTC. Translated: CASSLKGGTGVHEQYF.

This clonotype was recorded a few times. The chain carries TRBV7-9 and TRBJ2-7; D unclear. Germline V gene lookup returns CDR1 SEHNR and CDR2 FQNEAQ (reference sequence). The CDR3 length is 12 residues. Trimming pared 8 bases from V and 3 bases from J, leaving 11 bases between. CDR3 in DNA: TGTGCCAGCGACAAAAACAACTACGAGCAGTACTTC. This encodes CASDKNNYEQYF.

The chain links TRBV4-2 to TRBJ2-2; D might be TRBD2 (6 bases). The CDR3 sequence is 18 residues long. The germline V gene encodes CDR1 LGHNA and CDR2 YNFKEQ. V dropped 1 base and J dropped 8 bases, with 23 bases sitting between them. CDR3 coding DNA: TGTGCCAGCAGCCAAGCCAGACAGCGGGCAGTGGGCGGGGGGGAGCTGTTTTTT. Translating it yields CASSQARQRAVGGGELFF.

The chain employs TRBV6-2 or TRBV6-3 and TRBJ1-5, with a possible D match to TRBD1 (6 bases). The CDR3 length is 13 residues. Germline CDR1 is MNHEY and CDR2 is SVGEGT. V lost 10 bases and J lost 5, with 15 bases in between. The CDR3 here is CATDTGIYQPQHF. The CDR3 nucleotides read TGTGCCACCGATACAGGGATCTATCAGCCCCAGCATTTT.

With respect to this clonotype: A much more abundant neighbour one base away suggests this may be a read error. CDR3 protein: CASTRRRAGDHETQYF. In nucleotides, the CDR3 is TGTGCCAGCACCCGTCGGCGGGCAGGTGATCATGAGACCCAGTACTTC. V is TRBV7-9 and J is TRBJ2-5; TRBD2 is a possible D gene (5 bases). The CDR3 is 16 amino acids. CDR1 SEHNR and CDR2 FQNEAQ come from the germline V gene (reference sequence). Deletions cut 7 bases from V and 5 bases from J, with 23 bases between.

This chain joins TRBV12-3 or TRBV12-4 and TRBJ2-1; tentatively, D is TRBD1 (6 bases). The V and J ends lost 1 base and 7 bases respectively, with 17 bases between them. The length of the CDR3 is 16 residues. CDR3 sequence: CASSLVGQGLQNEQFF. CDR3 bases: TGTGCCAGCAGTTTAGTGGGGCAGGGGCTACAGAATGAGCAGTTCTTC.

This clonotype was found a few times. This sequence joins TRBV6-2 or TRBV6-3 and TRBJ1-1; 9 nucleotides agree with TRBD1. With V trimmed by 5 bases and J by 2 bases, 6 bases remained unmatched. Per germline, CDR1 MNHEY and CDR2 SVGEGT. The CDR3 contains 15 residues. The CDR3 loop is CASSLRDRDNTEAFF. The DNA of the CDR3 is TGTGCCAGCAGTCTCCGGGACAGGGATAACACTGAAGCTTTCTTT.

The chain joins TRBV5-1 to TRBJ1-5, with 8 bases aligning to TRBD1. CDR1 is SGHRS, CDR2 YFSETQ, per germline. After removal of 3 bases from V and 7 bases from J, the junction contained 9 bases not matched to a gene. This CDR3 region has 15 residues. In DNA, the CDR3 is TGCGCCAGCAGCTCCGGACAGGGTGGCAGCCAGCCCCAGCATTTT. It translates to CASSSGQGGSQPQHF. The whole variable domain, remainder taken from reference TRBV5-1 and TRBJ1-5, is KAGVTQTPRYLIKTRGQQVTLSCSPISGHRSVSWYQQTPGQGLQFLFEYFSETQRNKGNFPGRFSGRQFSNSRSEMNVSTLELGDSALYLCASSSGQGGSQPQHFGDGTRLSIL.

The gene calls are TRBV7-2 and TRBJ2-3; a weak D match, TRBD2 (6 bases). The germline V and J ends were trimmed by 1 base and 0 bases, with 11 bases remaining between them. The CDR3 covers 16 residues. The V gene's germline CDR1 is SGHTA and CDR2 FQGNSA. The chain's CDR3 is CASSLVPGTSTDTQYF. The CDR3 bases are TGTGCCAGCAGCTTAGTTCCCGGGACTAGCACAGATACGCAGTATTTT. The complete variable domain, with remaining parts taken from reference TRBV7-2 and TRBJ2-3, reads GAGVSQSPSNKVTEKGKDVELRCDPISGHTALYWYRQSLGQGLEFLIYFQGNSAPDKSGLPSDRFSAERTGGSVSTLTIQRTQQEDSAVYLCASSLVPGTSTDTQYFGPGTRLTVL.

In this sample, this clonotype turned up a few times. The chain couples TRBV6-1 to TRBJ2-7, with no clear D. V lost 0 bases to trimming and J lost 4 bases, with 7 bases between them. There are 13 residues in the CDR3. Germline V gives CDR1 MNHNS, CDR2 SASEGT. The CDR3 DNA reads TGTGCCAGCAGTGAAGCGCCAATATACGAGCAGTACGTC. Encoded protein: CASSEAPIYEQYV.

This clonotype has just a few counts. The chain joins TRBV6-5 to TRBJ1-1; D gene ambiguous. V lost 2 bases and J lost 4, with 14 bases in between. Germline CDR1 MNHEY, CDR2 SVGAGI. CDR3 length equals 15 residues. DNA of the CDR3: TGTGCCAGCAGTTACGCGCAGCAGCAATTCACTGAAGCTTTCTTT. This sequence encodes CASSYAQQQFTEAFF.